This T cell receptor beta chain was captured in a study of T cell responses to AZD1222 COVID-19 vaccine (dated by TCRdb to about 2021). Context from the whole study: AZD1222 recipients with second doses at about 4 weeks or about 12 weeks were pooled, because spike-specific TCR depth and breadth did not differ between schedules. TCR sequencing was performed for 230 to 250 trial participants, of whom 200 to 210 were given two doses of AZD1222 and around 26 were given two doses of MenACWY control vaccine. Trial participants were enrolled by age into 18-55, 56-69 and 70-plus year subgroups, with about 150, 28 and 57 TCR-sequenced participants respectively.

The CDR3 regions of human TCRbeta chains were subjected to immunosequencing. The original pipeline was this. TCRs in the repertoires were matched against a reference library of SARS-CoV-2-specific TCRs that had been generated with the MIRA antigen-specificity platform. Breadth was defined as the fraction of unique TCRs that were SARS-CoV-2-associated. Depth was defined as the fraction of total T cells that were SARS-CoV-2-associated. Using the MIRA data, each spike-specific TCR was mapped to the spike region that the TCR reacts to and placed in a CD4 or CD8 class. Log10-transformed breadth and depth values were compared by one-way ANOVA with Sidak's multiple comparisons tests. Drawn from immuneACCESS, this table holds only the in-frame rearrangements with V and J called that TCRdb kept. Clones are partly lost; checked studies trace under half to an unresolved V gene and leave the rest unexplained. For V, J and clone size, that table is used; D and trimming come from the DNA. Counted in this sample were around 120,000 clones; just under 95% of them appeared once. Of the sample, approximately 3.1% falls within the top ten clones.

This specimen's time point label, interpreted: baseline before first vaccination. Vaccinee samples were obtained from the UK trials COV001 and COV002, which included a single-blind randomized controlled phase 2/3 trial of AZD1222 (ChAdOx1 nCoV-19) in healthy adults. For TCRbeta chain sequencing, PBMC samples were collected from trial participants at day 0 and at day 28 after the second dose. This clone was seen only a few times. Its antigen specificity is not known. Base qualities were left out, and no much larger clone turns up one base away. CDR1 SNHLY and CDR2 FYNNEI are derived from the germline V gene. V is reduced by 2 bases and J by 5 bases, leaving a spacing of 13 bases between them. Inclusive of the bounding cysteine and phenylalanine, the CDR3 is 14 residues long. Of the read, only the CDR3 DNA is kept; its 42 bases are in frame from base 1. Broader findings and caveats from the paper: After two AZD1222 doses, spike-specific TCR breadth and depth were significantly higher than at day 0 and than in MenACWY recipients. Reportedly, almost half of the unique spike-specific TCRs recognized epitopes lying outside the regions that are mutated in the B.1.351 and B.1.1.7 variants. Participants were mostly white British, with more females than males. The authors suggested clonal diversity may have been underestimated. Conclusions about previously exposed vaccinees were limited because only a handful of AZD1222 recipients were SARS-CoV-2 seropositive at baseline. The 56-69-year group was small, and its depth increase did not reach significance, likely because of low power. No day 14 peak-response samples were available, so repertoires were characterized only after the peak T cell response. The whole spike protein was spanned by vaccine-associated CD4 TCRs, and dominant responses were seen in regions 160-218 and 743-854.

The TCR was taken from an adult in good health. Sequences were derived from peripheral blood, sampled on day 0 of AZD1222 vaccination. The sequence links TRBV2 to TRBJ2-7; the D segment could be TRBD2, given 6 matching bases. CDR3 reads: CASSELVPGDEQYF. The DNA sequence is TGTGCCAGCAGTGAATTGGTCCCGGGAGACGAGCAGTACTTC.